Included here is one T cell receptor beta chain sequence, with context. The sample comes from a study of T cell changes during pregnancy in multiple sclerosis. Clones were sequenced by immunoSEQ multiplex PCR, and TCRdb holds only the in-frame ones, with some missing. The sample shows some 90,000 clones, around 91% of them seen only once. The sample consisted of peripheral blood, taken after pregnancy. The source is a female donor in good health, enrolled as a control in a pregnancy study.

CDR3 nucleotides: TGTGCCAGCAGCCCAGGGGGGAATAGCAATCAGCCCCAGCATTTT. As protein: CASSPGGNSNQPQHF. J is TRBJ1-5 and V is TRBV6-5; 7 bases match TRBD1. The CDR3 spans 15 residues. V lost 6 bases to trimming and J lost 0 bases; unmatched junction nucleotides: 5. Germline-derived CDR1 and CDR2 are MNHEY and SVGAGI.